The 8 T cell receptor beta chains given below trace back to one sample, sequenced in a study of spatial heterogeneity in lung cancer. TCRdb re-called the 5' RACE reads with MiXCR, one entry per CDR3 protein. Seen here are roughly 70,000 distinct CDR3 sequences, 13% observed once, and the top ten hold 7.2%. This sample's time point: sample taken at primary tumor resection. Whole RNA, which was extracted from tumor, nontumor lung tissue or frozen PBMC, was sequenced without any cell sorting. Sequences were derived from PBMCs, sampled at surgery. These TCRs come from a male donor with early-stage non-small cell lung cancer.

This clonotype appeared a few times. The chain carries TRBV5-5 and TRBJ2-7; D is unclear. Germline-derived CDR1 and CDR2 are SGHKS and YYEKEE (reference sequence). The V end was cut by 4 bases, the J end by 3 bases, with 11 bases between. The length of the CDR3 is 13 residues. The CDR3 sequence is CASSPNPDYEQYF. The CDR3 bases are TGTGCCAGCAGCCCCAACCCTGACTACGAGCAGTACTTC. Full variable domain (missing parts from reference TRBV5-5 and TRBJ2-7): DAGVTQSPTHLIKTRGQQVTLRCSPISGHKSVSWYQQVLGQGPQFIFQYYEKEERGRGNFPDRFSARQFPNYSSELNVNALLLGDSALYLCASSPNPDYEQYFGPGTRLTVT.

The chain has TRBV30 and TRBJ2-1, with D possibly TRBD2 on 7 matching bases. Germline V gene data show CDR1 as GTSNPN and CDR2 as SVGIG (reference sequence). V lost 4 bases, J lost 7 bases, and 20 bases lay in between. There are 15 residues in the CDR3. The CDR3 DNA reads TGTGCCTGGAATCGGGGGCGGGAGCGTCGTAATGAGCAGTTCTTC. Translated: CAWNRGRERRNEQFF.

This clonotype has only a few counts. The CDR3 bases are TGTGCCAGCAGCTTATGGGGGGAGCCCCAGCATTTT. This sequence encodes CASSLWGEPQHF. The gene calls are TRBV7-2 and TRBJ1-5, with D possibly matching TRBD1 (5 bases). The CDR3 runs to 12 residues. From germline, CDR1 is SGHTA and CDR2 FQGNSA. The germline V and J ends were trimmed by 2 bases and 8 bases, with 7 bases remaining between them.

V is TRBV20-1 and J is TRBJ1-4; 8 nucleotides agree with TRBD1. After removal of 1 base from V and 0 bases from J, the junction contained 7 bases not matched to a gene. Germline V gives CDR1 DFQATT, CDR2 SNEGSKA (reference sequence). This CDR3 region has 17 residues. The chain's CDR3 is CSARGQGTGATNEKLFF. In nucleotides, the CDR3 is TGCAGTGCTAGAGGACAGGGGACGGGTGCAACTAATGAAAAACTGTTTTTT.

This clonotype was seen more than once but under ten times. The CDR3 DNA is TGTGCCAGCAGACCAGACGGGAATGAGCAGTTCTTC. Residues: CASRPDGNEQFF. The genes are TRBV2 and TRBJ2-1, with unresolved D. V gave up 6 bases and J gave up 7 bases, with 10 bases separating them. Germline V gene lookup returns CDR1 SNHLY and CDR2 FYNNEI. The CDR3 runs to 12 residues.

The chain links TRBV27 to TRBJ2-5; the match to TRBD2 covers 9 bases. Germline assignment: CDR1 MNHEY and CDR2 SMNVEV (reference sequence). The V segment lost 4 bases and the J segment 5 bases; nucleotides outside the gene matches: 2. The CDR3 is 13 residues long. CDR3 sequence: CASSYSGSETQYF. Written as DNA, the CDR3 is TGTGCCAGCAGTTATAGCGGGAGTGAGACCCAGTACTTC.

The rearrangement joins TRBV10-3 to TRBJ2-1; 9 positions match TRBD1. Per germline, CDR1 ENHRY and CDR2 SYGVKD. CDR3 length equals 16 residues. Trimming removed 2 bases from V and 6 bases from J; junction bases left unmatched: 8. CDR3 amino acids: CAISEAWTGVRNEQFF. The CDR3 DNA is TGTGCCATCAGTGAGGCGTGGACAGGGGTGCGCAATGAGCAGTTCTTC.

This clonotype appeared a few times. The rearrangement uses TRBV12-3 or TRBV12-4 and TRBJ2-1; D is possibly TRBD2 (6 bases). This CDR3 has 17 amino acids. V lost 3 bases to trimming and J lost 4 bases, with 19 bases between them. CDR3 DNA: TGTGCCAGCAGTTTGCAGTTGGGGGGAGTTAATTACAATGAGCAGTTCTTC. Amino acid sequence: CASSLQLGGVNYNEQFF.